The 2 T cell receptor beta chains given below trace back to one sample, sequenced in a study of CD8 T cells in ankylosing spondylitis. TCRdb redid the calling of the 5' RACE reads with MiXCR, one entry per CDR3 protein. The table shows over 200,000 distinct CDR3 sequences, with approximately 10% occurring only once. What was sequenced was blood, either unsorted or a sorted T cell fraction (not recorded which). The receptors here all came from a male donor with ankylosing spondylitis or in good health (not recorded which).

The CDR3 DNA follows: TGTGCCAGCAGGGGTGGCAACACCGGGGAGCTGTTTTTT. It translates to CASRGGNTGELFF. The chain combines TRBV2 with TRBJ2-2, with D unresolved. Looked up from germline, CDR1 is SNHLY and CDR2 is FYNNEI. Trimming removed 6 bases at V and 2 bases at J, with 7 bases between. There are 13 residues in the CDR3. Combining the CDR3 with reference TRBV2 and TRBJ2-2 gives the whole variable domain EPEVTQTPSHQVTQMGQEVILRCVPISNHLYFYWYRQILGQKVEFLVSFYNNEISEKSEIFDDQFSVERPDGSNFTLKIRSTKLEDSAMYFCASRGGNTGELFFGEGSRLTVL.

This clonotype has more than one count but fewer than ten. The rearrangement uses TRBV7-9 and TRBJ2-1, with TRBD1 identical over 7 bases. The germline V gene encodes CDR1 SEHNR and CDR2 FQNEAQ (reference sequence). The CDR3 is 16 amino acids. V lost 5 bases and J lost 0; bases outside the gene matches: 7. The chain's CDR3 is CASSTTGVPSYNEQFF. For the CDR3, the DNA is TGTGCCAGCAGCACAACAGGGGTCCCCTCCTACAATGAGCAGTTCTTC.